This entry lists 32 T cell receptor beta chains sequenced from one sample in a study of cytomegalovirus exposure and HLA in healthy donors. The PCR made use of 60 Vbeta and 13 Jbeta primers. The method was immunoSEQ multiplex PCR; TCRdb's version includes in-frame clones alone and lacks a portion of them. The sample shows more than 85,000 clones, over 65% of them seen only once. Sequenced input: PBMCs. These receptors originate from a man aged 25-40 years in good health and CMV-seropositive.

V gene TRBV9 combines with J gene TRBJ2-7, with D perhaps TRBD1 (5 bases). The CDR3 covers 13 residues. V dropped 7 bases and J dropped 1 base, with 12 bases sitting between them. Per germline, CDR1 SGDLS and CDR2 YYNGEE. Here the CDR3 DNA reads TGTGCCAGCGCCCCTGGACAATCCTACGAGCAGTACTTC. Translation gives CASAPGQSYEQYF.

This chain links TRBV6-6 with TRBJ1-4, with unresolved D. The V gene lost 2 bases and the J gene lost 0 bases, with 10 bases spanning the gap. The CDR3 spans 16 residues. Looked up from germline, CDR1 is MNHNY and CDR2 is SVGAGI (reference sequence). DNA for the CDR3: TGTGCCAGCAGTTACAACAGTCCCGCAACTAATGAAAAACTGTTTTTT. This gives the protein CASSYNSPATNEKLFF.

The chain joins TRBV28 to TRBJ2-2, with 10 bases matching TRBD1. CDR3 length: 16 amino acids. The germline CDR1 and CDR2 sequences are MDHEN and SYDVKM. The V gene end was trimmed by 5 bases and the J gene end by 8 bases; junction bases not matched to a gene: 11. This CDR3 reads CASSIITGTGAGELFF. DNA for the CDR3: TGTGCCAGCAGTATAATAACCGGGACAGGGGCTGGGGAGCTGTTTTTT.

The chain couples TRBV9 to TRBJ1-1; D is uncertain. V was cut by 0 bases and J by 5 bases, with 11 bases left in between. The CDR3 consists of 14 residues. Germline V gives CDR1 SGDLS, CDR2 YYNGEE. The CDR3 loop reads CASSVGPGKTEAFF. Here the CDR3 DNA reads TGTGCCAGCAGCGTAGGTCCGGGGAAGACTGAAGCTTTCTTT.

With respect to this clone: Other DNA sequences from this sample encode an identical CDR3 as well. The chain has TRBV6-5 and TRBJ2-5; D possibly corresponds to TRBD1 (6 bases). This CDR3 has 11 amino acids. Trimming took 6 bases from V and 5 from J, leaving 7 bases between them. The germline V gene encodes CDR1 MNHEY and CDR2 SVGAGI. Here the CDR3 DNA reads TGTGCCAGCAGAACAGGGGAGACCCAGTACTTC. This translates into CASRTGETQYF.

The chain employs TRBV30 and TRBJ2-3; 8 bases agree with TRBD2. The CDR3 runs 14 residues. With V trimmed by 4 bases and J by 4 bases, 7 bases remained unmatched. In germline, CDR1 is GTSNPN, CDR2 SVGIG (reference sequence). As DNA, the CDR3 is TGTGCCTGGATCGGGACTAGTTCCGCAGATACGCAGTATTTT. It codes for CAWIGTSSADTQYF. The entire variable domain, with the rest obtained from reference TRBV30 and TRBJ2-3, is as follows: SQTIHQWPATLVQPVGSPLSLECTVEGTSNPNLYWYRQAAGRGLQLLFYSVGIGQISSEVPQNLSASRPQDRQFILSSKKLLLSDSGFYLCAWIGTSSADTQYFGPGTRLTVL.

The J gene is TRBJ2-3, the V gene TRBV28; possibly TRBD1 for D (5 bases). Germline V CDR1 and CDR2: MDHEN, SYDVKM. The CDR3 runs 16 residues. Trimming took off 5 bases at V and 6 bases at J, with 21 bases between the two ends. CDR3 in amino acids: CASSPPRQSSMDTQYF. The CDR3 DNA reads TGTGCCAGCAGTCCTCCTCGACAGTCATCTATGGATACGCAGTATTTT.

The DNA for the CDR3 is TGTGCCATGGGCATAGCGGATCAGCAGTACTTC. It specifies CAMGIADQQYF. This rearrangement joins TRBV10-3 to TRBJ2-7; maybe TRBD2 (6 bases). The V end was cut by 9 bases, the J end by 8 bases, with 14 bases between. CDR1 is ENHRY, CDR2 SYGVKD, per germline. The CDR3 runs 11 residues.

This chain connects TRBV5-1 to TRBJ2-5; TRBD2 might be the D (6 bases). Germline lookup yields CDR1 SGHRS and CDR2 YFSETQ. Trimming cost V 4 bases and J 2 bases, with 9 bases left between them. The CDR3 is made up of 13 amino acids. The CDR3 nucleotides are TGCGCCAGCAGCCTAGGACTACAAGAGACCCAGTACTTC. It codes for CASSLGLQETQYF.

The rearrangement uses TRBV4-1 and TRBJ1-2; D ambiguous. The CDR3 is 16 amino acids. Trimming removed 3 bases at V and 7 bases at J, with 21 bases between. Germline V CDR1 and CDR2: MGHRA, YSYEKL. The DNA of the CDR3 is TGCGCCAGCAGCCAGTCCGGGATAGCGTTCCCCTCTGGCTACACCTTC. It yields the protein CASSQSGIAFPSGYTF.

The chain uses TRBV6-6 and TRBJ1-1; 7 bases line up with TRBD1. V shed 10 bases, J shed 10 bases, and the junction held 12 bases outside the gene matches. CDR1 and CDR2 from the germline V gene are MNHNY and SVGAGI (reference sequence). This CDR3 is built from 12 residues. CDR3 coding DNA: TGTGCCACCCTAGCAGGGGGGCTCGGAGCTTTCTTT. Protein sequence: CATLAGGLGAFF.

This chain connects TRBV5-5 to TRBJ1-5; D possibly corresponds to TRBD1 (5 bases). The V gene lost 1 base and the J gene lost 2 bases, with 10 bases spanning the gap. Germline-derived CDR1 and CDR2 are SGHKS and YYEKEE (reference sequence). This CDR3 spans 15 amino acids. The CDR3 loop is CASSLSGEGNQPQHF. The CDR3 bases are TGTGCCAGCAGCTTGTCGGGGGAGGGCAATCAGCCCCAGCATTTT.

The chain uses TRBV30 and TRBJ2-6; TRBD1 aligns across 7 bases. CDR1 and CDR2 (germline): GTSNPN, SVGIG (reference sequence). This CDR3 is built from 16 residues. V lost 6 bases and J lost 2; bases outside the gene matches: 10. Here the CDR3 reads CACPDRARTGANVLTF. In DNA, the CDR3 is TGTGCCTGCCCCGACAGGGCTAGAACTGGGGCCAACGTCCTGACTTTC.

The J gene is TRBJ2-1, the V gene TRBV30; TRBD2 agrees at 7 bases. CDR3 length: 15 amino acids. V lost 3 bases and J lost 6; bases outside the gene matches: 11. CDR1 GTSNPN and CDR2 SVGIG come from the germline V gene (reference sequence). The CDR3 sequence: CAWRLGGVPSNEQFF. DNA of the CDR3: TGTGCCTGGAGACTTGGGGGGGTCCCGAGCAATGAGCAGTTCTTC.

The V gene is TRBV7-6, the J gene TRBJ1-3, with TRBD1 identical over 11 bases. The CDR3 has 17 residues. Germline V lookup: CDR1 SGHVS, CDR2 FNYEAQ. The trim removed 5 bases at V and 4 bases at J, leaving 10 bases unmatched. The CDR3 DNA is TGTGCCAGCAGCCCCGTTTTGGACAGGGGGCTCGGAAACACCATATATTTT. Residues: CASSPVLDRGLGNTIYF.

The chain employs TRBV7-2 and TRBJ1-2, with D possibly TRBD1 on 5 matching bases. V was pared by 1 base and J by 1 base, with 13 bases between. The CDR3 loop spans 16 amino acids. Germline V gene data show CDR1 as SGHTA and CDR2 as FQGNSA. The DNA for the CDR3 is TGTGCCAGCAGCTTAGAGGTGGGACTTTATAACTATGGCTACACCTTC. The encoded protein is CASSLEVGLYNYGYTF.

The chain's CDR3 is CASSSVSNEKLFF. The CDR3 DNA sequence: TGCGCCAGCAGCTCGGTTAGTAATGAAAAACTGTTTTTT. The chain joins TRBV5-1 to TRBJ1-4; D unresolved. CDR3 length: 13 residues. V was trimmed by 3 bases and J by 4 bases, leaving 7 bases between them. Per the germline V gene, CDR1 is SGHRS and CDR2 is YFSETQ.

The chain is built from TRBV19 and TRBJ1-5; D remains ambiguous. V lost 5 bases to trimming and J lost 0 bases, with 14 bases between them. Germline V lookup: CDR1 LNHDA, CDR2 SQIVND (reference sequence). The CDR3 is 16 amino acids. CDR3 region: CASSFAGEYSNQPQHF. CDR3 DNA sequence: TGTGCCAGTAGTTTCGCCGGGGAATATAGCAATCAGCCCCAGCATTTT.

The gene calls are TRBV4-2 and TRBJ2-5, with D unclear. Per germline, CDR1 LGHNA and CDR2 YNFKEQ. V was clipped by 0 bases and J by 6 bases, with 8 bases between them. CDR3 length equals 13 residues. CDR3 region: CASSQEGGKTQYF. The CDR3 DNA follows: TGTGCCAGCAGCCAAGAAGGCGGCAAGACCCAGTACTTC.

The chain employs TRBV11-2 and TRBJ2-5, with TRBD2 identical over 7 bases. TRBJ2-7 explains the end of the DNA better; the J call may be wrong. The CDR3 is 14 residues long. Germline assignment: CDR1 SGHAT and CDR2 FQNNGV. The CDR3, as DNA: TGTGCCAGCAGCGCCAGCGGGACCTCCTACGAGCAGTACTTC. It is translated as CASSASGTSYEQYF.

The chain recombines TRBV18 with TRBJ2-3; TRBD2 matches 9 bases. V gave up 3 bases and J gave up 3 bases; unmatched junction bases: 1. Germline CDR1 reads KGHSH; CDR2 reads LQKENI. The CDR3 is made up of 14 amino acids. The CDR3 reads CASSPGLATDTQYF. The CDR3 DNA is TGTGCCAGCTCACCCGGACTAGCGACAGATACGCAGTATTTT.

The V call is TRBV28, the J call TRBJ1-1; 9 bases match TRBD1. Germline-derived CDR1 and CDR2 are MDHEN and SYDVKM. V lost 11 bases to trimming and J lost 7 bases; unmatched junction nucleotides: 14. The CDR3 is 14 amino acids. CDR3 nucleotides: TGTGCCGCCTCGGACAGGGGCGTTCTTGGTGAAGCTTTCTTT. Translated, it gives CAASDRGVLGEAFF.

J is TRBJ2-2 and V is TRBV6-6, with 9 bases aligning to TRBD1. Germline CDR1 is MNHNY and CDR2 is SVGAGI (reference sequence). The CDR3 contains 15 residues. With 6 bases clipped from V and 4 bases from J, the junction kept 6 bases outside the gene matches. CDR3 DNA sequence: TGTGCCAGCAGGGTCGGGACAGGGCTCACCGGGGAGCTGTTTTTT. Translating it yields CASRVGTGLTGELFF.

V usage is TRBV5-6 and J usage is TRBJ2-7, with a weak D call TRBD1 (6 bases). The CDR3 spans 13 residues. The V end lost 4 bases, the J end lost 2 bases, and 10 bases lay between the germline ends. Germline CDR1 is SGHDT and CDR2 is YYEEEE. This CDR3 reads CASSTDSPYEQYF. CDR3 coding DNA: TGTGCCAGCAGCACGGACAGCCCCTACGAGCAGTACTTC.

This clone came up a few times. This chain links TRBV7-9 with TRBJ2-2, with 11 bases identical to TRBD2. The germline V gene has CDR1 SEHNR and CDR2 FQNEAQ (reference sequence). V gave up 5 bases and J gave up 6 bases; unmatched junction bases: 8. This CDR3 comprises 16 residues. CDR3 sequence (DNA): TGTGCCAGCAGCCCTGGGACTAGCGGAAGTGCCGGGGAGCTGTTTTTT. Its protein is CASSPGTSGSAGELFF.

The V call is TRBV10-3, the J call TRBJ2-7, with TRBD1 matching over 11 bases. J lost 4 bases, V lost 3 bases, and 11 bases had no gene match. Germline-derived CDR1 and CDR2 are ENHRY and SYGVKD. This CDR3 is 17 amino acids long. CDR3 protein: CAISEGGRDRGGYEQYF. The CDR3 region has the DNA TGTGCCATCAGTGAAGGTGGGCGGGACAGGGGGGGGTACGAGCAGTACTTC.

This clone came up a few times. V gene TRBV7-2 combines with J gene TRBJ1-2, with a possible D match to TRBD1 (6 bases). This CDR3 region has 13 residues. The germline V and J ends were trimmed by 10 bases and 4 bases, with 16 bases remaining between them. Germline lookup yields CDR1 SGHTA and CDR2 FQGNSA. Here the CDR3 DNA reads TGTGCCACCGGGGTGGCAGGGGTCTATGGCTACACCTTC. It is translated as CATGVAGVYGYTF.

The V and J genes are TRBV7-2 and TRBJ2-1; the match to TRBD2 covers 8 bases. The V segment lost 1 base and the J segment 9 bases; nucleotides outside the gene matches: 5. CDR1 is SGHTA and CDR2 is FQGNSA in the germline V gene. The CDR3 is made up of 14 amino acids. As DNA, the CDR3 is TGTGCCAGCAGCTTAGTAGTGGGACTAGTTGAGCAGTTCTTC. It specifies CASSLVVGLVEQFF.

This clone has just a few counts. The rearrangement joins TRBV28 to TRBJ2-1; 9 bases agree with TRBD1. The CDR3 has 15 amino acids. Germline trimming cut 4 bases from V and 7 bases from J; bases unmatched to any gene: 8. In germline, CDR1 is MDHEN, CDR2 SYDVKM. The CDR3 loop reads CASSSPGTGLNEQFF. The CDR3 DNA reads as TGTGCCAGCAGTTCCCCCGGGACAGGGTTAAATGAGCAGTTCTTC.

The chain has TRBV19 and TRBJ1-1; tentatively, D is TRBD1 (6 bases). Germline assignment: CDR1 LNHDA and CDR2 SQIVND (reference sequence). The V and J ends lost 5 bases and 0 bases respectively, with 16 bases between them. The CDR3 totals 16 residues. CDR3: CASSFRAGALNTEAFF. DNA of the CDR3: TGTGCCAGTAGTTTTAGGGCAGGGGCCCTGAACACTGAAGCTTTCTTT.

The rearrangement uses TRBV15 and TRBJ1-1; 8 bases are shared with TRBD1. The J segment lost 4 bases and the V segment lost 2 bases, leaving 6 bases of the junction unmatched. Germline CDR1 and CDR2: LNHNV and YYDKDF (reference sequence). The CDR3 sequence is 15 residues long. CDR3: CATSRPGQGGTEAFF. DNA for the CDR3: TGTGCCACCAGCAGACCTGGACAGGGCGGCACTGAAGCTTTCTTT.

This clone was observed once. The chain is built from TRBV6-5 and TRBJ2-7; TRBD2 agrees at 8 bases. Germline lookup yields CDR1 MNHEY and CDR2 SVGAGI. CDR3 length equals 15 residues. V lost 5 bases and J lost 3; bases outside the gene matches: 9. CDR3 nucleotides: TGTGCCAGCAGTACCCGACTAGCGAGTTACTACGAGCAGTACTTC. Its translation: CASSTRLASYYEQYF.